The 32 T cell receptor beta chains in this list originate from one sample, sequenced in a study of early stage breast cancer tumors. Data came from immunoSEQ multiplex PCR; TCRdb stores just in-frame clones and leaves some out. The sample consists of more than 60,000 clones, under 85% of them appearing once. Sequencing used blood. These receptors were collected from a person aged 55 to 70 with breast cancer.

The chain has TRBV5-5 and TRBJ1-1, with D possibly being TRBD1 (5 bases). The CDR3 is 12 residues long. The V gene's germline CDR1 is SGHKS and CDR2 YYEKEE (reference sequence). V was cut by 0 bases and J by 13 bases, with 13 bases left in between. CDR3 amino acids: CASSLDSGFFFF. The CDR3, as DNA: TGTGCCAGCAGCTTGGATTCAGGGTTTTTTTTCTTT.

The rearrangement joins TRBV5-1 to TRBJ1-1; D may be TRBD1 (6 bases). There are 15 residues in the CDR3. V lost 4 bases, J lost 3 bases, and 16 bases lay in between. Germline lookup yields CDR1 SGHRS and CDR2 YFSETQ. The CDR3 DNA sequence: TGCGCCAGCAGCCCCGGAAACAGGGATGACACTGAAGCTTTCTTT. Its protein product is CASSPGNRDDTEAFF.

This clone was seen a handful of times. The chain joins TRBV28 to TRBJ2-1, with 9 bases lining up with TRBD2. Trimming cost V 6 bases and J 4 bases; bases outside gene matches: 10. CDR3 length: 16 residues. Germline CDR1 and CDR2: MDHEN and SYDVKM. The CDR3, as DNA: TGTGCCAGCAGCACCCTCGCGGGAGGGCGTTACAATGAGCAGTTCTTC. This sequence encodes CASSTLAGGRYNEQFF.

The chain employs TRBV9 and TRBJ2-3, with D possibly being TRBD1 or TRBD2 (5 bases each). In germline, CDR1 is SGDLS, CDR2 YYNGEE. Deletions cut 2 bases from V and 5 bases from J, with 12 bases between. The CDR3 sequence is 14 residues long. CDR3 protein: CASSVRGTGDTQYF. CDR3 sequence (DNA): TGTGCCAGCAGCGTCCGGGGCACGGGAGATACGCAGTATTTT.

The rearrangement joins TRBV2 to TRBJ1-6; maybe TRBD1 (6 bases). Germline CDR1 and CDR2: SNHLY and FYNNEI. The CDR3 runs to 14 residues. V lost 4 bases and J lost 7, with 11 bases in between. The CDR3 nucleotides read TGTGCCAGCAGTGCAGGGGCAACGAATTCACCCCTCCACTTT. Translation gives CASSAGATNSPLHF.

V and J are TRBV6-5 and TRBJ2-7; D perhaps matches TRBD2 (6 bases). This CDR3 spans 15 amino acids. Germline V gene data show CDR1 as MNHEY and CDR2 as SVGAGI. Between the trimmed V and J ends, which lost 7 bases and 5 bases, there was a span of 21 bases. The CDR3 nucleotides read TGTGCCAGCACCCCTTCGGGGGTAGGGTATAACGAGCAGTACTTC. Translating gives CASTPSGVGYNEQYF.

The chain couples TRBV7-6 to TRBJ2-2; tentatively, D is TRBD1 (6 bases). Trimming left V 8 bases short and J 2 bases short, with 15 bases between. CDR1 is SGHVS, CDR2 FNYEAQ, per germline. This CDR3 has 15 residues. This CDR3 reads CASVGGPDNTGELFF. The CDR3 nucleotides read TGTGCCAGCGTAGGGGGTCCCGACAACACCGGGGAGCTGTTTTTT.

The chain employs TRBV30 and TRBJ2-7, with 8 bases aligning to TRBD1. CDR1 GTSNPN and CDR2 SVGIG come from the germline V gene (reference sequence). This CDR3 spans 11 amino acids. Trimming at V came to 7 bases and at J to 7 bases, leaving 6 bases not matched to a gene. The CDR3 region has the DNA TGTGCCTTCACAGGGGGTAGAGAGCAGTACTTC. Translated: CAFTGGREQYF.

The chain employs TRBV29-1 and TRBJ2-3; a weak D match, TRBD2 (6 bases). This CDR3 has 10 residues. The germline V gene encodes CDR1 SQVTM and CDR2 ANQGSEA. V lost 6 bases and J lost 9, with 10 bases in between. DNA for the CDR3: TGCAGCGTAGAGGAGGGCACGCAGTATTTT. It codes for CSVEEGTQYF.

The chain links TRBV6-4 to TRBJ2-3; 7 nucleotides match TRBD1. Unmatched junction bases numbered 3, after V lost 3 bases and J lost 0 bases. The CDR3 totals 15 residues. Germline CDR1 and CDR2: MRHNA and SNTAGT. The CDR3 sequence: CASSEGQASTDTQYF. In DNA, the CDR3 is TGTGCCAGCAGTGAAGGACAGGCTAGCACAGATACGCAGTATTTT.

This clone came up a few times. The chain employs TRBV28 and TRBJ1-1; D unresolved. V was shortened by 6 bases and J by 1 base, with 12 bases between the two germline ends. Germline CDR1 and CDR2: MDHEN and SYDVKM. There are 14 residues in the CDR3. This CDR3 reads CASRLMPGNTEAFF. CDR3 DNA: TGTGCCAGCAGATTAATGCCAGGGAACACTGAAGCTTTCTTT.

This clone occurred a few times. This chain links TRBV28 with TRBJ2-2, with D possibly matching TRBD2 (5 bases). Trimming pared 2 bases from V and 5 bases from J, leaving 12 bases between. Germline V gene data show CDR1 as MDHEN and CDR2 as SYDVKM. CDR3 length: 15 amino acids. This chain's CDR3 is CASSLPGPGTGELFF. CDR3 nucleotide sequence: TGTGCCAGCAGTTTACCAGGTCCGGGGACCGGGGAGCTGTTTTTT.

V usage is TRBV2 and J usage is TRBJ2-5, with a tentative D call TRBD1 (5 bases). CDR1 and CDR2 (germline): SNHLY, FYNNEI. The germline V and J ends were trimmed by 9 bases and 7 bases, with 12 bases remaining between them. The CDR3 is made up of 11 amino acids. CDR3 sequence (DNA): TGTGCCAGGAACCAGGGCCCGACCCAGTACTTC. It translates to CARNQGPTQYF. Filled out from reference TRBV2 and TRBJ2-5, the complete variable domain reads EPEVTQTPSHQVTQMGQEVILRCVPISNHLYFYWYRQILGQKVEFLVSFYNNEISEKSEIFDDQFSVERPDGSNFTLKIRSTKLEDSAMYFCARNQGPTQYFGPGTRLLVL.

This chain links TRBV11-2 with TRBJ2-7, with a tentative D call TRBD2 (6 bases). Trimming stripped 5 bases from V and 5 bases from J, with 16 bases between. The CDR3 is 14 amino acids. CDR1 is SGHAT, CDR2 FQNNGV, per germline. In nucleotides, the CDR3 is TGTGCCAGCAGCCCGACTAGTCCCATCCACGAGCAGTACTTC. This gives the protein CASSPTSPIHEQYF.

The rearrangement links TRBV28 to TRBJ1-4; unclear D gene. Germline assignment: CDR1 MDHEN and CDR2 SYDVKM. The CDR3 consists of 14 residues. V lost 6 bases, J lost 10 bases, and 18 bases lay in between. The CDR3 loop is CASRGGRVVGKLFF. The CDR3 bases are TGTGCCAGCAGGGGTGGGAGGGTGGTTGGAAAACTGTTTTTT.

The chain employs TRBV5-4 and TRBJ1-2, with 7 positions matching TRBD1. CDR3 length equals 14 residues. Germline lookup yields CDR1 SGHNT and CDR2 YYREEE (reference sequence). J gave up 5 bases and V 2 bases, and 6 bases lay outside the gene matches. CDR3 amino acids: CASSFGRGRYGYTF. The CDR3 DNA sequence: TGTGCCAGCAGCTTCGGGAGGGGGCGTTATGGCTACACCTTC.

Only one count was recorded for this clone. This is likely a read error, given that the CDR3 carries no conserved phenylalanine or tryptophan at its end. Because the CDR3's place on the DNA is in doubt, the DNA is left out and the CDR3 is given as listed by TCRdb. The chain is built from TRBV23-1 and TRBJ1-4. TRBV23-1 is an ORF, and what it does is uncertain. From its first to its last residue, the CDR3 has 9 amino acids. The CDR3 sequence is CASSQDGLI.

This clone came up once. The chain has TRBV7-3 and TRBJ2-5; no clear D. The CDR3 length is 12 residues. Trimming removed 2 bases at V and 5 bases at J, with 6 bases between. Germline V gene lookup returns CDR1 SGHTA and CDR2 FQGTGA. CDR3 bases: TGTGCCAGCAGCTTAGACCGGGAGACCCAGTACTTC. It encodes CASSLDRETQYF.

The J gene is TRBJ2-2, the V gene TRBV6-5; tentative D call: TRBD1 (6 bases). The CDR3 sequence is 11 residues long. Trimming removed 6 bases from V and 9 bases from J, with 8 bases in between. Germline CDR1 and CDR2: MNHEY and SVGAGI. Written as DNA, the CDR3 is TGTGCCAGCAGCAGGGGAAGGGAGCTGTTTTTT. Protein product: CASSRGRELFF.

The chain is built from TRBV30 and TRBJ2-7; TRBD2 matches 7 bases. CDR3 length: 14 residues. Trimming at V came to 3 bases and at J to 2 bases, leaving 7 bases not matched to a gene. CDR1 is GTSNPN, CDR2 SVGIG, per germline (reference sequence). The CDR3 is CAWSSRGGTYEQYF. The CDR3 DNA reads as TGTGCCTGGAGCTCCCGGGGAGGGACCTACGAGCAGTACTTC.

The chain is built from TRBV11-2 and TRBJ2-1, with 12 bases matching TRBD2. CDR3 length equals 16 residues. The V and J ends lost 2 bases and 11 bases, in that order; junction bases with no gene match: 10. Looked up from germline, CDR1 is SGHAT and CDR2 is FQNNGV. CDR3 coding DNA: TGTGCCAGCAGCTTAAGTGCTAGCGGGGGGGCTACTAAGCAGTTCTTC. Residues: CASSLSASGGATKQFF.

This clone was seen a handful of times. This rearrangement joins TRBV25-1 to TRBJ1-4, with 8 bases that match TRBD1. The CDR3 covers 12 residues. CDR1 and CDR2 (germline): MGHDK, SYGVNS. After removal of 7 bases from V and 15 bases from J, the junction contained 10 bases not matched to a gene. As DNA, the CDR3 is TGTGCCAGCAAGGGACCCGGGACAGGAATGTTTTTT. As protein: CASKGPGTGMFF.

This clone was counted a few times. The J gene is TRBJ1-1, the V gene TRBV6-6; D perhaps matches TRBD1 (6 bases). From germline, CDR1 is MNHNY and CDR2 SVGAGI (reference sequence). The length of the CDR3 is 15 residues. V lost 2 bases and J 4 bases, leaving 14 bases between the germline ends. CDR3 in amino acids: CASSYVGGWSTEAFF. CDR3 sequence (DNA): TGTGCCAGCAGTTACGTCGGGGGCTGGTCCACTGAAGCTTTCTTT.

This clone was observed a single time. The chain combines TRBV6-5 with TRBJ2-1; D is undetermined. The germline V gene has CDR1 MNHEY and CDR2 SVGAGI. The length of the CDR3 is 14 residues. Trimming took 0 bases from V and 5 from J, leaving 8 bases between them. This CDR3 is CASSYSQDHNEQFF. In DNA form, the CDR3 reads TGTGCCAGCAGTTACTCGCAAGACCACAATGAGCAGTTCTTC.

The V and J genes are TRBV30 and TRBJ2-3; tentatively, D is TRBD2 (6 bases). This CDR3 contains 16 residues. V shed 3 bases and J shed 8 bases, with 24 bases lying between them. CDR1 and CDR2 (germline): GTSNPN, SVGIG (reference sequence). In DNA form, the CDR3 reads TGTGCCTGGAGCAAGCCCGTCGGGGGTTTGTTAGCTACGCAGTATTTT. This sequence encodes CAWSKPVGGLLATQYF.

This clone occurred a few times. The chain is built from TRBV2 and TRBJ2-1, with 9 bases matching TRBD1. The CDR3 runs 14 residues. Germline V gene data show CDR1 as SNHLY and CDR2 as FYNNEI. Unmatched junction bases numbered 2, after V lost 8 bases and J lost 0 bases. CDR3 amino acids: CASQGQGSYNEQFF. The CDR3 DNA sequence: TGTGCCAGCCAGGGACAGGGCTCCTACAATGAGCAGTTCTTC.

V gene TRBV4-1 combines with J gene TRBJ2-1, with 9 bases identical to TRBD2. Germline V gives CDR1 MGHRA, CDR2 YSYEKL. The CDR3 is 17 amino acids. With 0 bases clipped from V and 3 bases from J, the junction kept 6 bases outside the gene matches. Here the CDR3 reads CASSQDPAGGLYNEQFF. As DNA, the CDR3 is TGCGCCAGCAGCCAAGATCCAGCGGGGGGTCTCTACAATGAGCAGTTCTTC.

The genes are TRBV7-9 and TRBJ1-1; 7 nucleotides agree with TRBD1. This CDR3 has 13 residues. Trimming took 8 bases from V and 0 from J; bases not matched to a gene: 3. Germline assignment: CDR1 SEHNR and CDR2 FQNEAQ (reference sequence). CDR3 DNA sequence: TGTGCCAGCGGTACAGGGGTGAACACTGAAGCTTTCTTT. Amino acids: CASGTGVNTEAFF.

V is TRBV21-1 and J is TRBJ1-6; the table assigns TRBD1, which was not confirmed against the DNA. TRBV21-1 is a documented pseudogene. The CDR3 is 19 amino acids. The DNA for the CDR3 is TGTGCCAGCAGCCCATGGCAGGGGCCTACCCGGTTATTCGGTTCACCCCTCCACTTT. The encoded protein is CASSPWQGPTRLFGSPLHF.

The J gene is TRBJ2-1, the V gene TRBV2; D remains ambiguous. The germline V gene encodes CDR1 SNHLY and CDR2 FYNNEI. With 4 bases removed from V and 1 base from J, the gap between germline ends came to 11 bases. This CDR3 has 15 amino acids. CDR3 bases: TGTGCCAGCAGTGTAGGGATCTTTTCCTACAATGAGCAGTTCTTC. This encodes CASSVGIFSYNEQFF.

The chain joins TRBV7-2 to TRBJ2-7; perhaps TRBD2 as D (6 bases). The CDR3 is made up of 14 amino acids. Germline V CDR1 and CDR2: SGHTA, FQGNSA. V lost 5 bases to trimming and J lost 1 base, with 12 bases between them. The CDR3 bases are TGTGCCAGCAGCAAGGGGCGGGAATCCTACGAGCAGTACTTC. Translation: CASSKGRESYEQYF.

On this clone itself: This CDR3 fails to terminate in the conserved phenylalanine or tryptophan, so it likely reflects a read error. The limits of the CDR3 on the DNA are not certain, so only TCRdb's listed CDR3 is given. This sequence joins TRBV2 and TRBJ1-6. The CDR3 sequence runs 12 residues, both termini included. Germline V gene sequence: CDR1 SNHLY, CDR2 FYNNEI. CDR3 sequence: CASSETPGPDAS.